A selection of T cell receptor beta chains follows, all from one sample in a study of cytomegalovirus exposure and HLA in healthy donors. The protocol was immunoSEQ multiplex PCR, while the TCRdb copy is restricted to in-frame clones and leaves out a portion. The sample gives over 120,000 clones, approximately 80% of which show up once; roughly 4.5% is in the top ten. Sequencing input: PBMCs. The source of these receptors is a man aged 40-55 years in good health and CMV-seronegative. Both conserved end residues are part of each CDR3. The order of the fields is D gene, V gene, clone size, CDR3 length, J gene, CDR3 protein, CDR3 DNA. D genes are given only for firm matches. Some rows have no size entry. The others give once, few or many, or a class for an expanded clone.

D: -; V: TRBV1; size: once; length: 21; J: TRBJ2-2; CDR3: CTSSKGDPGQGSLIRTGELFF; DNA: TGCACCAGCAGCAAAGGGGACCCGGGACAGGGCTCTTTGATTCGCACCGGGGAGCTGTTTTTT
D: -; V: TRBV10-1; size: -; length: 13; J: TRBJ2-7; CDR3: CASSDTPGWEQYF; DNA: TGCGCCAGCAGTGATACCCCTGGCTGGGAGCAGTACTTC
D: -; V: TRBV4-2; size: -; length: 15; J: TRBJ2-3; CDR3: CASSQDRGQEDTQYF; DNA: TGTGCCAGCAGCCAAGATCGGGGTCAGGAAGATACGCAGTATTTT
D: -; V: TRBV7-4; size: -; length: 18; J: TRBJ2-7; CDR3: CASSLGIVGVFSSYEQYF; DNA: TGTGCCAGCAGCTTGGGTATTGTGGGCGTTTTCAGCTCCTACGAGCAGTACTTC
D: -; V: TRBV7-2; size: few; length: 13; J: TRBJ1-5; CDR3: CASSPVGGEPQHF; DNA: TGTGCCAGCAGCCCAGTCGGGGGTGAGCCCCAGCATTTT
D: -; V: TRBV9; size: -; length: 14; J: TRBJ2-7; CDR3: CASSVMTGPGEQYF; DNA: TGTGCCAGCAGCGTAATGACAGGACCCGGAGAGCAGTACTTC
D: -; V: TRBV4-2; size: once; length: 18; J: TRBJ1-3; CDR3: CASSQPLSLTGSGNTIYF; DNA: TGTGCCAGCAGCCAACCCTTAAGCTTAACAGGGTCTGGAAACACCATATATTTT
D: -; V: TRBV20-1; size: -; length: 11; J: TRBJ1-2; CDR3: CSARGRGSYTF; DNA: TGCAGTGCTAGAGGCAGGGGAAGCTACACCTTC
D: TRBD1; V: TRBV10-3; size: -; length: 15; J: TRBJ2-2; CDR3: CAIRTGGKNTGELFF; DNA: TGTGCCATCAGAACAGGGGGCAAGAACACCGGGGAGCTGTTTTTT
D: TRBD1; V: TRBV6-5; size: few; length: 14; J: TRBJ1-1; CDR3: CASSLDRVKTEAFF; DNA: TGTGCCAGCAGTTTGGACAGGGTGAAAACTGAAGCTTTCTTT
D: -; V: TRBV6-1; size: once; length: 13; J: TRBJ2-7; CDR3: CASSGTESYEQYF; DNA: TGTGCCAGCAGTGGGACAGAGTCCTACGAGCAGTACTTC
D: -; V: TRBV6-6; size: -; length: 14; J: TRBJ2-7; CDR3: CASSLGKGAYEQYF; DNA: TGTGCCAGCAGTCTGGGAAAGGGGGCCTACGAGCAGTACTTC
D: TRBD1; V: TRBV18; size: -; length: 14; J: TRBJ1-1; CDR3: CASSPTGGDTEAFF; DNA: TGTGCCAGCTCACCGACAGGGGGTGACACTGAAGCTTTCTTT
D: TRBD1; V: TRBV9; size: -; length: 16; J: TRBJ1-1; CDR3: CASSVVRGGAGTEAFF; DNA: TGTGCCAGCAGCGTAGTTCGAGGGGGCGCGGGCACTGAAGCTTTCTTT
D: -; V: TRBV10-1; size: -; length: 13; J: TRBJ2-4; CDR3: CASSEPGKNIQYF; DNA: TGCGCCAGCAGTGAACCGGGGAAAAACATTCAGTACTTC
D: TRBD2; V: TRBV29-1; size: -; length: 14; J: TRBJ2-7; CDR3: CSVETSGGSYEQYF; DNA: TGCAGCGTTGAGACTAGCGGGGGGTCCTACGAGCAGTACTTC
D: TRBD1; V: TRBV19; size: -; length: 16; J: TRBJ2-2; CDR3: CASRGKGRGRTGELFF; DNA: TGTGCCAGTAGGGGGAAGGGCAGGGGGCGGACTGGGGAGCTGTTTTTT
D: -; V: TRBV19; size: once; length: 12; J: TRBJ1-6; CDR3: CASKGGSGPLHF; DNA: TGTGCCTCAAAAGGAGGCAGTGGACCCCTCCACTTT
D: TRBD2; V: TRBV9; size: -; length: 18; J: TRBJ2-2; CDR3: CASSRVFSGVSNTGELFF; DNA: TGTGCCAGCAGCCGGGTCTTTAGCGGGGTTTCGAACACCGGGGAGCTGTTTTTT
D: -; V: TRBV18; size: -; length: 14; J: TRBJ2-7; CDR3: CASSAAGQNYEQYF; DNA: TGTGCCAGCTCAGCGGCGGGACAGAACTACGAGCAGTACTTC
D: TRBD1; V: TRBV2; size: -; length: 12; J: TRBJ1-1; CDR3: CATGQGGTEAFF; DNA: TGTGCCACCGGACAGGGTGGCACTGAAGCTTTCTTT
D: TRBD1; V: TRBV9; size: -; length: 16; J: TRBJ1-1; CDR3: CASSVATGQGNLEAFF; DNA: TGTGCCAGCAGCGTAGCTACTGGACAGGGGAATCTGGAAGCTTTCTTT
D: TRBD1; V: TRBV7-2; size: -; length: 16; J: TRBJ1-4; CDR3: CASSPSPGQTNEKLFF; DNA: TGTGCCAGCAGTCCGAGCCCGGGACAGACTAATGAAAAACTGTTTTTT